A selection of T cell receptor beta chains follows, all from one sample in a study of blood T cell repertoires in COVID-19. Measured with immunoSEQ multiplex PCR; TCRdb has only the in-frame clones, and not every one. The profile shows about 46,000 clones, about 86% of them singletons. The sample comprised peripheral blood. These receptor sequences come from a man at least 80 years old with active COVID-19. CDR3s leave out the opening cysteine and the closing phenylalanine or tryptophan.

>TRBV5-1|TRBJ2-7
ASSFLAGGLDEQY
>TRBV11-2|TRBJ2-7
ASSLDGMSGLAAPSYEQY
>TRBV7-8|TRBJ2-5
ASSPPGRSRGVQETQY
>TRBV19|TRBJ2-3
ASNEPRLRDTQY
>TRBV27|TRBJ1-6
ASSLSSGETVNSPLH
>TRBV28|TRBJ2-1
ASRPNSPLAVTSYNEQF
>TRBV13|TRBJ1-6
ASSFRDRGYSPLH
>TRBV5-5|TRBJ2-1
ASSLGPSGYNEQF
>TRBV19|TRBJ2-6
ASRPPSPGGANVLT
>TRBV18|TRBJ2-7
ASSPPGQGFVEQY
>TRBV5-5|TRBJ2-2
ASSSGLVAGDKPSTGELF
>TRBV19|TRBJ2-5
ASSPWDRGTVETQY
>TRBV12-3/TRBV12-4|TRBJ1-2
ASSGTAGYT
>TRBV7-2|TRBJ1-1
ASSLRQGGSEAF
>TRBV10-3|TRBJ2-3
AISAPLGQDLFSDTQY
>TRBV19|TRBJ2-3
ASSIGLAGDLQSPDTQY
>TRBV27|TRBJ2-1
ASSPPTSGASYNEQF
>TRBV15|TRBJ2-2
ATSRYSGSATGELF
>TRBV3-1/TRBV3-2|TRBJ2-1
ASSHHQREDNEQF
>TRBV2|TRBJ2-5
ASRVGQGAWTQY
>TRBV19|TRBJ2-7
ASSIDSSGRVYEQY
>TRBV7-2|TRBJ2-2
ASSLEGDSLNTGELF
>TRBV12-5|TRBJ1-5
ASGFGVGQPQH